This T cell receptor beta chain came from a study of response to subunit inactivated influenza vaccine. Study-level results: Few new T cells, the authors suggested, are recruited by each seasonal influenza vaccination.

Notes on this clonotype: Its cognate antigen is unknown.

Germline values: CDR1 SNHLY, CDR2 FYNNEI. V was trimmed by 7 bases and J by 0 bases, leaving 9 bases between them. The CDR3 is made up of 13 amino acids. TCRdb re-derived calls from the RT-PCR reads in MiXCR, one entry per CDR3 protein. This sample has about 700,000 distinct CDR3 sequences; 12% to 15% occur once, and the top ten carry roughly 7.6%. The material was PBMCs from blood, obtained around 15 days before vaccination. The chain combines TRBV2 with TRBJ2-5; tentative D call: TRBD2 (5 bases). The sequence was obtained from a man aged 50 to 59 who received an inactivated influenza vaccine. CDR3 DNA sequence: TGTGCCAGCAATAGGGAGTACCAAGAGACCCAGTACTTC. The encoded protein is CASNREYQETQYF.